The entry that follows covers one TCR beta chain sequence. This table comes from immunoSEQ multiplex PCR, and its TCRdb copy is limited to in-frame clones, with some not included. Counted here are about 300,000 clones, 86% occurring once; the ten biggest clones make up 1.5% to 2%. The entry originates in a study of blood T cell repertoires in COVID-19. Germline V gene lookup returns CDR1 SGHTA and CDR2 FQGNSA. Unmatched junction bases numbered 8, after V lost 0 bases and J lost 2 bases. This CDR3 has 19 residues. The chain joins TRBV7-2 to TRBJ2-7; 15 bases are shared with TRBD2. This sequence was found in a woman aged 50 to 65 with acute or convalescent COVID-19. The sequencing input was peripheral blood. This chain's CDR3 is CASSLAGTSGRTLPYEQYF. The CDR3 DNA is TGTGCCAGCAGCTTAGCGGGGACTAGCGGGAGGACCCTCCCCTACGAGCAGTACTTC.